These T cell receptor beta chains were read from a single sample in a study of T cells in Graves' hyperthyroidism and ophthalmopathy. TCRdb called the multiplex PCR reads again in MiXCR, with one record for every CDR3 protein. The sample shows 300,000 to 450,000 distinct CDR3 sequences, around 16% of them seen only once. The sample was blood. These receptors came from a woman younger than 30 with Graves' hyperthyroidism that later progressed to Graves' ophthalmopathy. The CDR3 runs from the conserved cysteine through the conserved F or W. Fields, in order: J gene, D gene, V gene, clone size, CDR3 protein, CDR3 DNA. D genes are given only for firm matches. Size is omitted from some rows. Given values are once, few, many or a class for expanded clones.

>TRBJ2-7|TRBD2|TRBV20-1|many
CSARGPSGRPSYEQYF
TGCAGTGCTAGGGGCCCTAGCGGGAGGCCCTCCTACGAGCAGTACTTC
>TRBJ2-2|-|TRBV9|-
CASSISGTDTGELFF
TGTGCCAGCAGCATTAGCGGGACAGACACCGGGGAGCTGTTTTTT
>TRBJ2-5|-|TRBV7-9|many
CASNTGRAARETQYF
TGTGCCAGCAACACCGGCCGGGCGGCCCGGGAGACCCAGTACTTC
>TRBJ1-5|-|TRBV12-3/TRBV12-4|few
CASSSFNQPQHF
TGTGCCAGCAGTTCCTTTAATCAGCCCCAGCATTTT
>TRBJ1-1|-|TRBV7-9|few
CASSSLGSVGNTEAFF
TGTGCCAGCAGCTCGCTTGGAAGTGTCGGGAACACTGAAGCTTTCTTT
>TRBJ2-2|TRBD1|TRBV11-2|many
CASRIEQGKMFF
TGTGCCAGCAGAATCGAACAGGGGAAGATGTTTTTT
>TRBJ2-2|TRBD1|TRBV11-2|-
CASSSPDRGHFGAGELFF
TGTGCCAGCAGCTCACCGGACAGGGGCCACTTTGGAGCCGGGGAGCTGTTTTTT
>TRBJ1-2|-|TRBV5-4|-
CASSLASGGSYGYTF
TGTGCCAGCAGCTTGGCTTCCGGGGGTTCCTATGGCTACACCTTC
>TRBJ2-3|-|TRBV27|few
CASSGRGRADTQYF
TGTGCCAGCAGTGGCCGGGGGCGGGCAGATACGCAGTATTTT
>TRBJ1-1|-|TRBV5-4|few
CASSSGKQSNTEAFF
TGTGCCAGCAGCTCCGGTAAACAGTCGAACACTGAAGCTTTCTTT
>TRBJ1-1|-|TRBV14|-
CASSHRNTGQAFF
TGTGCCAGCAGCCACCGTAACACAGGGCAAGCTTTCTTT
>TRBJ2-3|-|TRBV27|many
CASSLGRRNTDTQYF
TGTGCCAGCAGTTTGGGACGTCGGAACACAGATACGCAGTATTTT
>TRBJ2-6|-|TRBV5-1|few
CASSLGPESGANVLTF
TGCGCCAGCAGCTTGGGGCCAGAATCTGGGGCCAACGTCCTGACTTTC
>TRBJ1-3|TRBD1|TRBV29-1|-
CSVEGTGRNTIYF
TGCAGCGTTGAAGGGACAGGGCGAAACACCATATATTTT
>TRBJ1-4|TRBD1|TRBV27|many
CAPLGSGQGSEKLFF
TGTGCCCCCTTGGGATCGGGACAGGGGAGTGAAAAACTGTTTTTT
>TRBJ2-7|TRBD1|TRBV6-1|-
CASRRTGLPLEQYF
TGTGCCAGCAGACGGACAGGGCTACCCCTCGAGCAGTACTTC
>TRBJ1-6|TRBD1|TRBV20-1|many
CSAIETGPNSPLHF
TGCAGTGCTATCGAGACAGGGCCGAATTCACCCCTCCACTTT
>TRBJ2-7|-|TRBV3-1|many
CASSPHSGASLRGQYF
TGTGCCAGCAGCCCTCATAGTGGGGCTAGCTTAAGGGGGCAGTACTTC
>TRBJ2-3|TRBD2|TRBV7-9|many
CASSHVTSGEYTDTQYF
TGTGCCAGCAGCCACGTGACTAGCGGGGAATACACAGATACGCAGTATTTT
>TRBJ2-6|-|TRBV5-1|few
CASTAVGSSGANVLTF
TGCGCCAGCACCGCAGTTGGGTCCTCTGGGGCCAACGTCCTGACTTTC
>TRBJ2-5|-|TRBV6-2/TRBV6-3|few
CASSVLPAADGQETQYF
TGTGCCAGCAGTGTGCTCCCCGCCGCGGACGGCCAAGAGACCCAGTACTTC
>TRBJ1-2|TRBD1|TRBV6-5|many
CASSYSPPPGQDYGYTF
TGTGCCAGCAGTTACTCGCCCCCGCCGGGACAGGACTATGGCTACACCTTC
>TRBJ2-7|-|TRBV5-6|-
CASCHRDGVYEQYF
TGTGCCAGCTGTCACAGGGATGGTGTCTACGAGCAGTACTTC
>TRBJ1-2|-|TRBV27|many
CASRGNYGYTF
TGTGCCAGCAGGGGCAACTATGGCTACACCTTC
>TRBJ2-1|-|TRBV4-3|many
CASSQDLPSYNEQFF
TGCGCCAGCAGCCAAGACCTGCCTTCCTACAATGAGCAGTTCTTC
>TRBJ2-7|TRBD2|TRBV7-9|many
CASSLAAWGTRSSYEQYF
TGTGCCAGCAGCTTAGCAGCGTGGGGGACTAGGAGCTCCTACGAGCAGTACTTC
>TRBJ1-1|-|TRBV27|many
CASSLQGSNTEAFF
TGTGCCAGCAGTTTACAGGGCAGCAACACTGAAGCTTTCTTT